Below, 7 T cell receptor beta chains from the same sample are listed, as sequenced in a study of T-cell reconstitution after alpha-beta-depleted transplantation in children. Preparation of the TCRbeta library was carried out with unique molecular identifiers. Using its own MiXCR run on the PCR reads, TCRdb lists one record per CDR3 protein. The sample consists of about 580,000 distinct CDR3 sequences, about a quarter of them appearing once. The input for sequencing was PBMCs, taken before TCRalphabeta/CD19-depleted stem cell transplant. These receptors were obtained from a boy younger than two with Wiskott-Aldrich syndrome, due to receive a stem cell transplant.

The chain joins TRBV4-1 to TRBJ1-5, with D possibly being TRBD1 (5 bases). The CDR3 is made up of 16 amino acids. Trimming stripped 1 base from V and 6 bases from J, with 16 bases between. CDR1 is MGHRA and CDR2 is YSYEKL in the germline V gene. The CDR3: CASSQGQGGVLQPQHF. Here the CDR3 DNA reads TGCGCCAGCAGCCAAGGGCAGGGCGGAGTACTTCAGCCCCAGCATTTT.

The chain is built from TRBV5-1 and TRBJ1-2; 11 nucleotides match TRBD1. Trimming removed 4 bases from V and 3 bases from J; junction bases left unmatched: 5. CDR1 is SGHRS, CDR2 YFSETQ, per germline. The CDR3 runs to 15 residues. CDR3 sequence reads: CASSPVGQGDYGYTF. The CDR3, as DNA: TGCGCCAGCAGCCCGGTGGGACAGGGGGACTATGGCTACACCTTC.

The chain couples TRBV5-1 to TRBJ2-7, with 7 positions matching TRBD2. Per germline, CDR1 SGHRS and CDR2 YFSETQ. The V and J ends lost 0 bases and 2 bases, in that order; junction bases with no gene match: 8. This CDR3 contains 16 residues. The CDR3 here is CASSLASGPSAYEQYF. The CDR3 DNA reads TGCGCCAGCAGCTTGGCTAGCGGTCCTTCGGCCTACGAGCAGTACTTC.

V gene TRBV18 combines with J gene TRBJ2-5; 7 bases are shared with TRBD2. This CDR3 comprises 14 residues. Trimming took 3 bases from V and 1 from J; bases not matched to a gene: 2. Germline CDR1 KGHSH, CDR2 LQKENI. The CDR3 sequence: CASSPTSLQETQYF. In DNA, the CDR3 is TGTGCCAGCTCACCGACTAGCCTCCAAGAGACCCAGTACTTC.

As for this clonotype: Germline and junction disagree at one end, which may indicate a read error. This chain connects TRBV20-1 to TRBJ2-3; 9 bases align to TRBD1. Germline V lookup: CDR1 DFQATT, CDR2 SNEGSKA (reference sequence). This CDR3 has 15 residues. CDR3 in amino acids: CCATPGTGPADTQYF. CDR3 sequence (DNA): TGCTGTGCTACACCTGGGACAGGGCCGGCAGATACGCAGTATTTT.

The chain employs TRBV11-3 and TRBJ2-1; 8 bases agree with TRBD2. Germline CDR1 SGHNT, CDR2 YENEEA. The trim removed 5 bases at V and 6 bases at J, leaving 12 bases unmatched. This CDR3 comprises 16 residues. The CDR3 reads CASSARGAGGVNEQFF. In DNA, the CDR3 is TGTGCCAGCAGCGCCCGGGGGGCGGGAGGCGTCAATGAGCAGTTCTTC. The full variable domain, with the rest looked up from reference TRBV11-3 and TRBJ2-1, is EAGVVQSPRYKIIEKKQPVAFWCNPISGHNTLYWYLQNLGQGPELLIRYENEEAVDDSQLPKDRFSAERLKGVDSTLKIQPAELGDSAVYLCASSARGAGGVNEQFFGPGTRLTVL.

The rearrangement links TRBV18 to TRBJ2-6; D is unclear. Trimming cost V 1 base and J 0 bases, with 16 bases left between them. The CDR3 runs 19 residues. Germline loops: CDR1 KGHSH, CDR2 LQKENI. CDR3 nucleotide sequence: TGTGCCAGCTCACCACTTTACGCAGGAATAATCTCTGGGGCCAACGTCCTGACTTTC. Translating gives CASSPLYAGIISGANVLTF.